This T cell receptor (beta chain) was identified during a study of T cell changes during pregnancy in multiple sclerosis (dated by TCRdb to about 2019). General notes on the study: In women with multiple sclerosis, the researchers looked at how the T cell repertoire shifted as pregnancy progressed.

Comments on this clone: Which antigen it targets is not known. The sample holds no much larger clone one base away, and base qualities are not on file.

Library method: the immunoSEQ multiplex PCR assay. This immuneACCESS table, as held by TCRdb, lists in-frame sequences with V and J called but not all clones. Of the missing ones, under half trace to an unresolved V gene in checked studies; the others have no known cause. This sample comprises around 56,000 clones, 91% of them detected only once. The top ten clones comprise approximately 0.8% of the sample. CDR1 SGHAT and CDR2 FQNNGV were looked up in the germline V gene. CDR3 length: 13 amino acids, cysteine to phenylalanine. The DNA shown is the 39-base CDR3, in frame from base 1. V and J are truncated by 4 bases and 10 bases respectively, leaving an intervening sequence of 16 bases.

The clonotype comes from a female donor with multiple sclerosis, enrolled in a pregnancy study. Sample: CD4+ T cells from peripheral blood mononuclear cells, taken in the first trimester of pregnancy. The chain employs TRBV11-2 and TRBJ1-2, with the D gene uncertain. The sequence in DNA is TGTGCCAGCAGCTCCACGGGGTTTCGCGTCTACACCTTC. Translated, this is CASSSTGFRVYTF.